Shown below are 26 T cell receptor beta chains from a single sample sequenced in a study of regulatory T cells in long-lasting Graves disease. Both iRepertoire HTBI primers and Arm-PCR of CDR3 regions were used to build the TCR beta libraries. TCRdb reprocessed the multiplex PCR reads via MiXCR and lists one record per CDR3 protein. The sample has about 540,000 distinct CDR3 sequences; approximately 13% are singletons. Stated time point: newly diagnosed GD, antithyroid drugs for less than 3 months. Preparation of the TCR library used RNA extracted from PBMCs. These records were also assigned to another study, of T cells in Graves' hyperthyroidism and ophthalmopathy.

Source: peripheral blood mononuclear cells (PBMCs), taken at new diagnosis, from a patient treated with antithyroid drugs. Receptors were obtained from a man in his thirties or forties with Graves disease.

This clonotype showed up just a few times. The chain is built from TRBV18 and TRBJ2-1, with 11 bases identical to TRBD2. The CDR3 consists of 16 residues. The germline CDR1 and CDR2 sequences are KGHSH and LQKENI. V shed 0 bases and J 9 bases; nucleotides not matched to a gene: 7. CDR3 loop: CASSPPRLAGRTEQFF. The CDR3 DNA reads as TGTGCCAGCTCACCACCGAGACTAGCGGGACGCACTGAGCAGTTCTTC.

This clonotype appeared a few times. The chain carries TRBV30 and TRBJ2-3; tentatively, D is TRBD1 (6 bases). Trimming took off 1 base at V and 4 bases at J, with 18 bases between the two ends. Germline values: CDR1 GTSNPN, CDR2 SVGIG (reference sequence). The CDR3 extends over 16 amino acids. In nucleotides, the CDR3 is TGTGCCTGGAGTGAACTACAGGGTAGATTACCAGATACGCAGTATTTT. It specifies CAWSELQGRLPDTQYF.

As regards this clonotype: With a much larger clone just one base away, this may be a read error. This sequence joins TRBV7-2 and TRBJ2-2; D perhaps matches TRBD1 (7 bases). The CDR3 covers 16 residues. CDR1 and CDR2 from the germline V gene are SGHTA and FQGNSA. V was shortened by 3 bases and J by 3 bases, with 14 bases between the two germline ends. The CDR3 sequence: CASSFEGRGDTGELFF. CDR3 sequence (DNA): TGTGCCAGCAGCTTTGAGGGCAGGGGGGACACCGGGGAGCTGTTTTTT.

There are a few counts of this clonotype. This rearrangement joins TRBV4-1 to TRBJ2-7; 13 nucleotides match TRBD2. CDR1 and CDR2 (germline): MGHRA, YSYEKL. The CDR3 sequence is 17 residues long. V was clipped by 0 bases and J by 1 base; unmatched bases: 3. For the CDR3, the DNA is TGCGCCAGCAGCCAAGAAGGGGGACTAGCGGGATCCTACGAGCAGTACTTC. Translated, it gives CASSQEGGLAGSYEQYF.

At least ten counts were recorded for this clonotype. The rearrangement links TRBV7-9 to TRBJ1-4, with TRBD1 identical over 7 bases. The CDR3 consists of 15 residues. Germline V gene lookup returns CDR1 SEHNR and CDR2 FQNEAQ (reference sequence). After removal of 3 bases from V and 5 bases from J, the junction contained 6 bases not matched to a gene. The CDR3 DNA follows: TGTGCCAGCAGCTTTCCCCTACAGGGGAATGAAAAACTGTTTTTT. It is translated as CASSFPLQGNEKLFF. Filled out from reference TRBV7-9 and TRBJ1-4, the complete variable domain reads DTGVSQNPRHKITKRGQNVTFRCDPISEHNRLYWYRQTLGQGPEFLTYFQNEAQLEKSRLLSDRFSAERPKGSFSTLEIQRTEQGDSAMYLCASSFPLQGNEKLFFGSGTQLSVL.

There are many counts of this clonotype. V and J are TRBV28 and TRBJ2-1, with 15 bases that match TRBD2. Looked up from germline, CDR1 is MDHEN and CDR2 is SYDVKM. The CDR3 covers 13 residues. V gave up 5 bases and J gave up 14 bases; unmatched junction bases: 4. The CDR3 is CASSRTSGRAKFF. The CDR3 bases are TGTGCCAGCAGTCGGACTAGCGGGAGGGCCAAGTTCTTC.

Many counts were recorded for this clonotype. This chain joins TRBV12-3 or TRBV12-4 and TRBJ2-5; 7 bases agree with TRBD2. V trimming: 3 bases; J trimming: 4 bases; junction bases outside the gene matches: 11. This CDR3 comprises 16 residues. CDR3 in amino acids: CASSLLWGGSRETQYF. The CDR3 DNA reads as TGTGCCAGCAGTTTGCTCTGGGGGGGGTCTCGAGAGACCCAGTACTTC.

This clonotype was seen a handful of times. The chain links TRBV7-9 to TRBJ2-7; TRBD2 matches 7 bases. This CDR3 is 17 amino acids long. Trimming cost V 5 bases and J 1 base; bases outside gene matches: 14. CDR1 and CDR2 from the germline V gene are SEHNR and FQNEAQ (reference sequence). The CDR3 coding sequence is TGTGCCAGCAGCCCTTTCCTCCCCCAGCGGGGTTCCTACGAGCAGTACTTC. This codes for CASSPFLPQRGSYEQYF.

This clonotype was counted at least ten times. The rearrangement joins TRBV20-1 to TRBJ2-7; a weak D match, TRBD1 (5 bases). The CDR3 length is 14 residues. The V and J ends lost 5 bases and 4 bases respectively, with 18 bases between them. Germline V CDR1 and CDR2: DFQATT, SNEGSKA (reference sequence). The CDR3 loop reads CSAFRVEGVYEQYF. The CDR3 region has the DNA TGCAGTGCTTTCAGGGTTGAAGGTGTTTACGAGCAGTACTTC.

Ten or more counts support this clonotype. This sequence joins TRBV29-1 and TRBJ2-1, with 13 bases that match TRBD2. The CDR3 is 20 residues long. Trimming at V came to 5 bases and at J to 4 bases, leaving 20 bases not matched to a gene. Germline V gives CDR1 SQVTM, CDR2 ANQGSEA. This CDR3 is CSVHLLGTSGDYRAYNEQFF. Here the CDR3 DNA reads TGCAGCGTTCATCTTCTTGGGACTAGCGGGGACTATCGGGCATACAATGAGCAGTTCTTC.

As to this clonotype: A much larger clone lies a single base off, so this may be a read error. V is TRBV11-3 and J is TRBJ1-1, with 7 bases that match TRBD1. J lost 9 bases, V lost 4 bases, and 8 bases had no gene match. Germline values: CDR1 SGHNT, CDR2 YENEEA. The CDR3 runs to 13 residues. In DNA, the CDR3 is TGTGCCAGCAGCTCCCGGCCGGGACAGAAAGCTTTCTTT. Amino acids: CASSSRPGQKAFF.

This clonotype was recorded many times. V usage is TRBV29-1 and J usage is TRBJ2-3; no clear D gene. The germline V gene encodes CDR1 SQVTM and CDR2 ANQGSEA. This CDR3 spans 13 amino acids. Trimming took 2 bases from V and 2 from J, leaving 8 bases between them. DNA for the CDR3: TGCAGCGTTGAAACCGACATCACAGATACGCAGTATTTT. Encoded protein: CSVETDITDTQYF.

The chain employs TRBV6-1 and TRBJ1-2; TRBD1 aligns across 7 bases. From germline, CDR1 is MNHNS and CDR2 SASEGT. The trim removed 6 bases at V and 0 bases at J, leaving 13 bases unmatched. CDR3 length: 17 amino acids. CDR3 amino acids: CASSQVTLGQPNYGYTF. CDR3 sequence (DNA): TGTGCCAGCAGCCAAGTCACGCTGGGACAGCCTAACTATGGCTACACCTTC.

This clonotype was counted at least ten times. J is TRBJ2-7 and V is TRBV19, with D tentatively TRBD2 (6 bases). Looked up from germline, CDR1 is LNHDA and CDR2 is SQIVND (reference sequence). The V end lost 8 bases, the J end lost 5 bases, and 28 bases lay between the germline ends. The CDR3 is 17 amino acids. The CDR3 loop reads CASQTGSVAEPGNEQYF. In nucleotides, the CDR3 is TGTGCCAGTCAAACCGGGTCCGTAGCGGAGCCGGGGAACGAGCAGTACTTC.

The chain employs TRBV7-6 and TRBJ1-2; maybe TRBD1 (5 bases). The CDR3 is 13 amino acids. Per germline, CDR1 SGHVS and CDR2 FNYEAQ. V lost 4 bases to trimming and J lost 7 bases, with 13 bases between them. CDR3 nucleotide sequence: TGTGCCAGCAGCTCCCCCCGGGGGTTTGGCTACACCTTC. Its translation: CASSSPRGFGYTF. The complete variable domain, with remaining parts taken from reference TRBV7-6 and TRBJ1-2, reads GAGVSQSPRYKVTKRGQDVALRCDPISGHVSLYWYRQALGQGPEFLTYFNYEAQQDKSGLPNDRFSAERPEGSISTLTIQRTEQRDSAMYRCASSSPRGFGYTFGSGTRLTVV.

This clonotype turned up a few times. This probably arose from a read error, given a far larger clone one base away. The rearrangement links TRBV7-9 to TRBJ2-3; 8 bases are shared with TRBD2. Germline CDR1 reads SEHNR; CDR2 reads FQNEAQ (reference sequence). J lost 4 bases, V lost 1 base, and 1 base had no gene match. There are 14 residues in the CDR3. The DNA of the CDR3 is TGTGCCAGCAGCTTAGGGACTAGCCCAGATACGCAGTATTTT. Translated: CASSLGTSPDTQYF.

This clonotype was recorded at least ten times. The V call is TRBV28, the J call TRBJ2-7; D gene ambiguous. There are 13 residues in the CDR3. V lost 4 bases, J lost 6 bases, and 13 bases lay in between. Germline loops: CDR1 MDHEN, CDR2 SYDVKM. Here the CDR3 reads CASSSPHSSEQYF. CDR3 sequence (DNA): TGTGCCAGCAGTTCCCCCCATAGCAGCGAGCAGTACTTC.

In its sample, this clonotype was seen many times. The chain links TRBV27 to TRBJ1-2, with 11 positions matching TRBD1. Per the germline V gene, CDR1 is MNHEY and CDR2 is SMNVEV (reference sequence). CDR3 size: 14 residues. Losses at the gene ends were 5 bases for V and 7 bases for J; bases not matched to a gene: 6. The CDR3 spells CASSMDRGRGGYTF. CDR3 DNA: TGTGCCAGCAGTATGGACAGGGGGCGCGGTGGCTACACCTTC.

The sample holds many counts of this clonotype. The V call is TRBV10-3, the J call TRBJ1-2; perhaps TRBD1 as D (6 bases). Germline CDR1 is ENHRY and CDR2 is SYGVKD. The CDR3 spans 14 residues. Trimming pared 3 bases from V and 0 bases from J, leaving 8 bases between. CDR3 residues: CAISDRGANYGYTF. For the CDR3, the DNA is TGTGCCATCAGTGACAGGGGCGCTAACTATGGCTACACCTTC.

A few counts support this clonotype. The V and J genes are TRBV2 and TRBJ1-5; 10 bases are shared with TRBD1. Germline values: CDR1 SNHLY, CDR2 FYNNEI. This CDR3 contains 14 residues. The V segment lost 11 bases and the J segment 4 bases; nucleotides outside the gene matches: 8. Here the CDR3 DNA reads TGTGCCGCAGGAGGGACAGGGGCGAATCAGCCCCAGCATTTT. This gives the protein CAAGGTGANQPQHF.

This clonotype has ten or more counts. The V and J genes are TRBV7-2 and TRBJ2-7; D unclear. The CDR3 has 15 residues. The germline gives CDR1 SGHTA, CDR2 FQGNSA. Trimming removed 1 base from V and 2 bases from J, with 12 bases in between. The CDR3 bases are TGTGCCAGCAGCTTAGGTCCGCGGCGGACCTACGAGCAGTACTTC. It yields the protein CASSLGPRRTYEQYF.

The rearrangement links TRBV29-1 to TRBJ2-7, with D maybe TRBD2 (5 bases). CDR1 and CDR2 (germline): SQVTM, ANQGSEA. The CDR3 consists of 12 residues. V dropped 3 bases and J dropped 6 bases, with 12 bases sitting between them. Here the CDR3 DNA reads TGCAGCGTTGACACGGGATTAAGCGAGCAGTACTTC. Translating gives CSVDTGLSEQYF.

This sequence joins TRBV5-1 and TRBJ2-3, with TRBD1 as a possible D gene (5 bases). Germline loops: CDR1 SGHRS, CDR2 YFSETQ. V lost 0 bases to trimming and J lost 2 bases, with 10 bases between them. The CDR3 spans 15 residues. The CDR3 nucleotides read TGCGCCAGCAGCTTGGCTTTGACAGTCACAGATACGCAGTATTTT. Its protein product is CASSLALTVTDTQYF.

This clonotype occurred many times. The V call is TRBV28, the J call TRBJ1-1; D is undetermined. Trimming took 8 bases from V and 2 from J, leaving 18 bases between them. The germline V gene encodes CDR1 MDHEN and CDR2 SYDVKM. The CDR3 consists of 15 residues. The CDR3 loop is CASVGERRGNTEAFF. The CDR3 DNA reads TGTGCCAGCGTCGGGGAAAGGAGAGGAAACACTGAAGCTTTCTTT.

The gene calls are TRBV6-1 and TRBJ2-3; D is unclear. The V gene's germline CDR1 is MNHNS and CDR2 SASEGT. The V gene lost 7 bases and the J gene lost 0 bases, with 8 bases spanning the gap. CDR3 length: 13 residues. In DNA, the CDR3 is TGTGCCAGCAAGGTGCGGAGCACAGATACGCAGTATTTT. This translates into CASKVRSTDTQYF.

This clonotype was seen at least ten times. The chain joins TRBV20-1 to TRBJ2-7; D perhaps matches TRBD2 (5 bases). The germline V and J ends were trimmed by 0 bases and 9 bases, with 18 bases remaining between them. The CDR3 runs to 14 residues. Germline V gene data show CDR1 as DFQATT and CDR2 as SNEGSKA (reference sequence). CDR3 sequence (DNA): TGCAGTGCTAGAGATCGGTCAGGTCGGGCGGGGCAGTACTTC. Its translation is CSARDRSGRAGQYF.